A single sample gave rise to the 6 T cell receptor beta chains below, sequenced in a study of cytomegalovirus exposure and HLA in healthy donors. Here immunoSEQ multiplex PCR was the method, and the copy in TCRdb shows in-frame clones only, minus some. Among over 150,000 clones listed, roughly 82% were seen once. The source material was PBMCs. The receptors were sampled from a woman in her 30s in good health and CMV-seropositive.

The gene calls are TRBV6-5 and TRBJ2-3, with TRBD2 as a possible D gene (6 bases). CDR1 and CDR2 from the germline V gene are MNHEY and SVGAGI. CDR3 length equals 14 residues. V gave up 5 bases and J gave up 6 bases, with 15 bases separating them. CDR3 residues: CASSLYGSSDTQYF. The CDR3 bases are TGTGCCAGCAGTCTCTACGGGAGCTCGGATACGCAGTATTTT.

CDR3 loop: CASSLELAGEFF. CDR3 sequence (DNA): TGTGCCAGCAGTTTGGAGCTAGCAGGCGAGTTCTTC. This rearrangement joins TRBV2 to TRBJ2-1; a weak D match, TRBD2 (5 bases). Germline loops: CDR1 SNHLY, CDR2 FYNNEI. Trimming pared 5 bases from V and 14 bases from J, leaving 16 bases between. CDR3 length: 12 residues.

This chain connects TRBV25-1 to TRBJ2-6; D unresolved. CDR1 is MGHDK and CDR2 is SYGVNS in the germline V gene. There are 15 residues in the CDR3. With 5 bases removed from V and 0 bases from J, the gap between germline ends came to 8 bases. DNA of the CDR3: TGTGCCAGCAGTCCCCACAACTCTGGGGCCAACGTCCTGACTTTC. Translating gives CASSPHNSGANVLTF.

In its sample, this clone was seen many times. V is TRBV6-6 and J is TRBJ1-5; TRBD1 matches at 9 bases. V lost 8 bases, J lost 0 bases, and 5 bases stayed unmatched. Germline V gene data show CDR1 as MNHNY and CDR2 as SVGAGI (reference sequence). This CDR3 has 15 residues. Here the CDR3 reads CASDRGGNSNQPQHF. DNA for the CDR3: TGTGCCAGCGACAGGGGGGGAAATAGCAATCAGCCCCAGCATTTT.

The rearrangement uses TRBV2 and TRBJ2-2; D perhaps matches TRBD1 (5 bases). The CDR3 is 17 residues long. V was pared by 4 bases and J by 6 bases, with 21 bases between. Germline values: CDR1 SNHLY, CDR2 FYNNEI. CDR3 DNA: TGTGCCAGCAGTGGGGTGGGGCAGGCCCCGTTGGCCGGGGAGCTGTTTTTT. Protein product: CASSGVGQAPLAGELFF. The full variable domain, its missing parts supplied by reference TRBV2 and TRBJ2-2, is EPEVTQTPSHQVTQMGQEVILRCVPISNHLYFYWYRQILGQKVEFLVSFYNNEISEKSEIFDDQFSVERPDGSNFTLKIRSTKLEDSAMYFCASSGVGQAPLAGELFFGEGSRLTVL.

This clone was observed a handful of times. This chain uses TRBV27 with TRBJ1-2; D uncertain. V shed 5 bases and J shed 4 bases, with 11 bases lying between them. The CDR3 is 13 residues long. Germline CDR1 MNHEY, CDR2 SMNVEV (reference sequence). DNA of the CDR3: TGTGCCAGCAGTCGGAGGGAGGGCTATGGCTACACCTTC. Residues: CASSRREGYGYTF.